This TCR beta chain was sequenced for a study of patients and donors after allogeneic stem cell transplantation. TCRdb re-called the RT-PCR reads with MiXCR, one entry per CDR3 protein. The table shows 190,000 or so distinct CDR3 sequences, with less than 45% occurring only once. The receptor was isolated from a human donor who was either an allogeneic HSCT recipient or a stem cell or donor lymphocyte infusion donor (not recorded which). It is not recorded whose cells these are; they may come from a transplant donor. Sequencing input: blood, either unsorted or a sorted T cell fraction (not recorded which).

The CDR3 protein is CASSLVGRSLGYTF. In nucleotides, the CDR3 is TGTGCCAGCAGCTTAGTGGGACGGTCCCTTGGCTACACCTTC. The rearrangement uses TRBV7-9 and TRBJ1-2, with D possibly matching TRBD1 (5 bases). The germline V gene has CDR1 SEHNR and CDR2 FQNEAQ (reference sequence). Deletions cut 1 base from V and 7 bases from J, with 13 bases between. This CDR3 is 14 amino acids long.